The T cell receptor (beta chain) described here comes from a study of shared clonotypes between healthy human individuals (dated by TCRdb to 2018 to 2021). For the study in its entirety: The cohort included a few men and a couple of women between 18 and 49 years of age. For each donor, CD4 naive and CD4 memory were each given three plates, CD8 naive was given two plates, and CD8 memory was given one plate. The study deeply sequenced blood TCR repertoires of about 5 healthy adults to estimate repertoire size and the extent of clonotype sharing between individuals. To increase sequencing depth and limit assay-specific biases, TCR repertoire library preparation and sequencing were carried out by different laboratories using diverse techniques. Between about 0.85 and 9.5 billion PBMCs per donor were obtained by leukapheresis.

TCR CDR3 regions were amplified from genomic DNA by multiplex PCR using the deep immunoSEQ assay. Genomic DNA extracted from each cell subset was distributed evenly over all wells of several immunoSEQ 96-well plates, and each plate served as one replicate. For sorted subsets, approximately 0.2 ug of genomic DNA, equivalent to some 30,000 T cell genomes, went into each replicate PCR. The purified libraries were quantified using a Qubit 3.0 fluorometer, sized with a Bioanalyzer 2100, and then quantified again using the KAPA Library Quantification kit. A separate single-read 150-cycle Illumina NextSeq 550 flow cell was used to sequence each immunoSEQ 96-well plate. Under the source paper's analysis protocol: The immunoSEQ output contained only junctional sequences without quality scores, so filtering could not match that applied to full-length reads. Sequences were annotated with PyIR, a Python wrapper for IgBLAST v1.9, and V/J genes and CDR3 were assigned using IMGT germline references. Reads were removed for weak V/J assignments (E-value above 1e-6), missing CDR3, stop codons, out-of-frame junctions, or ambiguous translated residues. A V3J clonotype was defined by an identical inferred V gene, J gene, and CDR3 amino acid sequence. Percentage overlap between repertoires was computed as shared unique clonotypes divided by the size of the smaller repertoire. RTK rarefaction, the Chao1 estimator, and Recon v2.1 estimates of unobserved clonotypes were used to assess repertoire richness. OLGA was used to compute generation probabilities for all TCRbeta clonotypes that the gDNA method yielded from a few donors. TCRdb holds this immuneACCESS table with in-frame rearrangements only. Some clones are missing; in checked studies, unresolved V genes explain under half, and the rest has no known cause. The D gene and trimming were derived from the DNA, and the V and J assignments and clone size from that table. The table for this sample lists roughly 1.4 million clones; 98% to 99% of them were counted only once. The ten largest clonotypes hold 0.36% of the sample.

With respect to this clone: Its antigen specificity is not known. Within one base of it there is no much larger clone, and no base qualities were kept.

The donors were healthy, HIV-negative adults with no recently reported acute infections or vaccinations. All donors were Caucasian adults living in Nashville, Tennessee, USA. CD4+ T cells were enriched through magnetic negative selection, after which naive cells were positively selected on CD45RA and the remaining negative fraction served as the memory subset. Blood was obtained by leukapheresis, after which PBMCs were separated by Ficoll-Histopaque density gradient centrifugation and cryopreserved in liquid nitrogen vapor phase. Analytical flow cytometry was used to check the purity and quantity of every magnetically sorted T cell population. Genomic DNA was isolated from every sorted fraction and measured by UV absorbance on a Nanodrop 2000c. General findings and caveats noted by the study authors: Sharing across a few donors was observed for about 5% of naive CD4, less than 4% of naive CD8, about 2.3% of memory CD4, and around 0.44% of memory CD8 clonotypes. Even with the large sequencing depth, rarefaction of the sorted-subset datasets indicated that sequencing was incomplete. Compared with non-shared clonotypes, clonotypes shared by all four sorted-subset donors had higher generation probabilities. Larger estimated clonotype richness was generally found for naive subsets than for memory subsets. Sampling was limited to blood, and TCR repertoires in tissue likely differ from TCR repertoires in blood. Based on pairwise subsampling, the degree of clonotype sharing among donors was expected to be affected by sequencing depth. The small number of donors limited the genetic and exposure-history diversity represented.

From a lookup of the germline V gene, CDR1 and CDR2 are SGDLS and YYNGEE. Spanning cysteine to phenylalanine, the CDR3 consists of 15 amino acids. CDR3 DNA is the only sequence kept; it has 45 bases, read in frame from the first base. Relative to germline, V is 2 bases shorter and J is 4 bases shorter, with 13 bases between their ends. The TCR was taken from a man under 40 in good health. Source material: naive CD4+ T cells sorted from blood. The sample's cell subset or site label, decoded: CD45RA+ positively selected. The rearrangement joined TRBV9 to TRBJ1-5; the D gene assignment is ambiguous. The bases read TGTGCCAGCAGCGTCGGAGGTTCGGAAAATCAGCCCCAGCATTTT. Translated, it gives CASSVGGSENQPQHF. The reference TRBV9 and TRBJ1-5 proteins fill in what lies around the CDR3, so the full variable domain reads DSGVTQTPKHLITATGQRVTLRCSPRSGDLSVYWYQQSLDQGLQFLIQYYNGEERAKGNILERFSAQQFPDLHSELNLSSLELGDSALYFCASSVGGSENQPQHFGDGTRLSIL.